The rows below give T cell receptor beta chains drawn from one sample of a study of Graves' ophthalmopathy and Graves' hyperthyroidism. TCRdb itself ran the multiplex PCR reads through MiXCR, one entry per CDR3 protein. The sample lists a few hundred thousand distinct CDR3 sequences, approximately 16% occurring once. Sequencing was performed on peripheral blood. The receptors were gathered from a woman in her late teens or twenties with Graves' ophthalmopathy. Each CDR3 is given with its conserved first and last residue. D genes are given only for firm matches. Clone sizes are given selectively: once, few, many, or a class where the clone is expanded.

clone_size: once; d_call: .; v_call: TRBV24-1; j_call: TRBJ1-2; cdr3_nt: TGTGCCACCTCATCAAGGGCGCAACGGTATGGCTACACCTTC; cdr3_aa: CATSSRAQRYGYTF
clone_size: .; d_call: TRBD2; v_call: TRBV10-3; j_call: TRBJ2-7; cdr3_nt: TGTGCCATCAGCGGACTAGCGGGATCTCTGTACGAGCAGTACTTC; cdr3_aa: CAISGLAGSLYEQYF
clone_size: many; d_call: .; v_call: TRBV15; j_call: TRBJ1-1; cdr3_nt: TGTGCCACCAGCAGAGTTAAAGGCACTGAAGCTTTCTTT; cdr3_aa: CATSRVKGTEAFF
clone_size: many; d_call: .; v_call: TRBV5-1; j_call: TRBJ2-5; cdr3_nt: TGCGCCAGCAGCACGGACGGAAGGGTGGAGACCCAGTACTTC; cdr3_aa: CASSTDGRVETQYF
clone_size: .; d_call: TRBD1; v_call: TRBV20-1; j_call: TRBJ1-2; cdr3_nt: TGCAGTGCTAGGACGACAGGGGCGAGGGGCTACACCTTC; cdr3_aa: CSARTTGARGYTF
clone_size: .; d_call: .; v_call: TRBV30; j_call: TRBJ2-1; cdr3_nt: TGTGCCTGGAGTGGAGGGATCGGCAATGAGCAGTTCTTC; cdr3_aa: CAWSGGIGNEQFF
clone_size: .; d_call: TRBD2; v_call: TRBV11-1; j_call: TRBJ2-7; cdr3_nt: TGTGCCAGCAGCTTACGCGGTAGCGGGAGCTCCTACGAGCAGTACTTC; cdr3_aa: CASSLRGSGSSYEQYF
clone_size: many; d_call: .; v_call: TRBV30; j_call: TRBJ2-7; cdr3_nt: TGTGCCTGGACTCCAGTCTTCGGAGGCGAGCAGTACTTC; cdr3_aa: CAWTPVFGGEQYF
clone_size: many; d_call: .; v_call: TRBV28; j_call: TRBJ2-7; cdr3_nt: TGTGCCAGCAGAAGGGGACCCTACGAGCAGTACTTC; cdr3_aa: CASRRGPYEQYF
clone_size: many; d_call: .; v_call: TRBV5-6; j_call: TRBJ1-1; cdr3_nt: TGTGCCAGCAGCTTTCCCGGGACACGGATGAACACTGAAGCTTTCTTT; cdr3_aa: CASSFPGTRMNTEAFF
clone_size: many; d_call: TRBD1; v_call: TRBV2; j_call: TRBJ1-6; cdr3_nt: TGTGCCAGCAGTGAGGGACAGGGGAGGAAAAGTTCACCCCTCCACTTT; cdr3_aa: CASSEGQGRKSSPLHF
clone_size: .; d_call: .; v_call: TRBV6-1; j_call: TRBJ2-7; cdr3_nt: TGTGCCAGCAGCCGCCCCGGACGGAACGAGCAGTACTTC; cdr3_aa: CASSRPGRNEQYF
clone_size: .; d_call: .; v_call: TRBV11-1; j_call: TRBJ2-1; cdr3_nt: TGTGCCAGCAGCATAGGGCTACTATACAATGAGCAGTCCTTC; cdr3_aa: CASSIGLLYNEQSF
clone_size: many; d_call: TRBD2; v_call: TRBV12-3/TRBV12-4; j_call: TRBJ2-4; cdr3_nt: TGTGCCAGCAGCCGCCAGACTAGCGGGAGGCCGCACATTCAGTACTTC; cdr3_aa: CASSRQTSGRPHIQYF
clone_size: many; d_call: TRBD1; v_call: TRBV7-2; j_call: TRBJ2-5; cdr3_nt: TGTGCCAGCAGCTTAGCGTATTGGGGACAGCCCCAAGAAGAGACCCAGTACTTC; cdr3_aa: CASSLAYWGQPQEETQYF
clone_size: many; d_call: .; v_call: TRBV7-2; j_call: TRBJ2-7; cdr3_nt: TGTGCCAGCAGCCGGGGGGGGACAGGGTACGAGCAGTACTTC; cdr3_aa: CASSRGGTGYEQYF
clone_size: .; d_call: .; v_call: TRBV20-1; j_call: TRBJ1-5; cdr3_nt: TGCAGTGCTAGCCACCCTAGGGCAGGGGTAAATCAGCCCCAGCATTTT; cdr3_aa: CSASHPRAGVNQPQHF
clone_size: .; d_call: .; v_call: TRBV6-5; j_call: TRBJ2-5; cdr3_nt: TGTGCCAGCAGCCCCCAGGGTTGGGAGACCCAGTACTTC; cdr3_aa: CASSPQGWETQYF
clone_size: .; d_call: .; v_call: TRBV7-8; j_call: TRBJ1-5; cdr3_nt: TGTGCCAGCAGTCTAAATAGCAGGGGCGCCAAGGGGCCCCAGCATTTT; cdr3_aa: CASSLNSRGAKGPQHF
clone_size: .; d_call: .; v_call: TRBV7-2; j_call: TRBJ2-5; cdr3_nt: TGTGCCAGCAGCTTAGATGGCGGCAGCCGGGAGACCCGGTACTTC; cdr3_aa: CASSLDGGSRETRYF
clone_size: .; d_call: TRBD1; v_call: TRBV6-5; j_call: TRBJ2-7; cdr3_nt: TGTGCCAGCAGTTGGACAGGGGGCGCGGACGAGCAGTACTTC; cdr3_aa: CASSWTGGADEQYF
clone_size: many; d_call: .; v_call: TRBV25-1; j_call: TRBJ1-5; cdr3_nt: TGTGCCAGCGGCCCCGGGAATATCTTTGGCAATCAGCCCCAGCATTTT; cdr3_aa: CASGPGNIFGNQPQHF
clone_size: many; d_call: .; v_call: TRBV25-1; j_call: TRBJ1-1; cdr3_nt: TGTGCCAGCAGTGAAGTGGGTTGGACTGAAGCTTTCTTT; cdr3_aa: CASSEVGWTEAFF
clone_size: many; d_call: .; v_call: TRBV4-2; j_call: TRBJ2-7; cdr3_nt: TGTGCCAGCAGCCAAGATTGGCAGGGTGGAGAGCAGTACTTC; cdr3_aa: CASSQDWQGGEQYF
clone_size: many; d_call: TRBD1; v_call: TRBV2; j_call: TRBJ2-2; cdr3_nt: TGTGCCAGCAGCGGTACAGGACAGGGCGTCCCCGGGGAGCTGTTTTTT; cdr3_aa: CASSGTGQGVPGELFF
clone_size: many; d_call: TRBD1; v_call: TRBV12-3/TRBV12-4; j_call: TRBJ1-2; cdr3_nt: TGTGCCAGCAGTCCGGACAGGGGCGGCGGCTACACCTTC; cdr3_aa: CASSPDRGGGYTF
clone_size: .; d_call: TRBD1; v_call: TRBV5-4; j_call: TRBJ2-5; cdr3_nt: TGTGCCAGCAGCTCCCGACAGGGATCCGGGGAGACCCAGTACTTC; cdr3_aa: CASSSRQGSGETQYF
clone_size: .; d_call: .; v_call: TRBV4-1; j_call: TRBJ1-1; cdr3_nt: TGCGCCAGCAGCTCCGACACAGAAGCTTTCTTT; cdr3_aa: CASSSDTEAFF
clone_size: many; d_call: .; v_call: TRBV10-3; j_call: TRBJ2-7; cdr3_nt: TGTGCCATCAGAGGACACTACGAGCAGTACTTC; cdr3_aa: CAIRGHYEQYF
clone_size: .; d_call: .; v_call: TRBV12-3/TRBV12-4; j_call: TRBJ2-7; cdr3_nt: TGTGCCAGCAGTTTAGGTGGGAGCAAGAACGAGCAGTACTTC; cdr3_aa: CASSLGGSKNEQYF
clone_size: many; d_call: .; v_call: TRBV6-2/TRBV6-3; j_call: TRBJ1-2; cdr3_nt: TGTGCCAGCAGTTCCTCGTGGGGTGGCTACACCTTC; cdr3_aa: CASSSSWGGYTF
clone_size: many; d_call: .; v_call: TRBV24-1; j_call: TRBJ2-7; cdr3_nt: TGTGCCACCAGTGACCCGTCACTAATTTCAAGCTCCTACGAGCAGTACTTC; cdr3_aa: CATSDPSLISSSYEQYF
clone_size: .; d_call: TRBD1; v_call: TRBV12-3/TRBV12-4; j_call: TRBJ1-2; cdr3_nt: TGTGCCAGATCTTACGGCCGACAGGGAGGTGGCTACACCTTC; cdr3_aa: CARSYGRQGGGYTF
clone_size: many; d_call: .; v_call: TRBV19; j_call: TRBJ1-5; cdr3_nt: TGTGCCAGTGGTGAGGGGGGGCCCCAGCATTTT; cdr3_aa: CASGEGGPQHF